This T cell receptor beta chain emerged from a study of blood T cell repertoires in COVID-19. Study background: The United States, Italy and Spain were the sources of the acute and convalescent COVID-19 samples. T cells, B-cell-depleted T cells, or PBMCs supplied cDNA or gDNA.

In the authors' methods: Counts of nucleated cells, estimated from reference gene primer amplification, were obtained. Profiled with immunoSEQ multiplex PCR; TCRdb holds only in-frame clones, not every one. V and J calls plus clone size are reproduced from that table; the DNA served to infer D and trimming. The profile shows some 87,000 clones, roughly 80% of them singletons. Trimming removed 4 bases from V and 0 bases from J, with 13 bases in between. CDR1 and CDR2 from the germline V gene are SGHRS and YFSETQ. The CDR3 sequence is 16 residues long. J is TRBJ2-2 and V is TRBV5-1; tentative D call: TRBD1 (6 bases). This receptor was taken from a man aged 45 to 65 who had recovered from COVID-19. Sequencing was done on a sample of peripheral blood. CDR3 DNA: TGCGCCAGCAGCAGAATTTCAGGGGCGAACACCGGGGAGCTGTTTTTT. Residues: CASSRISGANTGELFF.